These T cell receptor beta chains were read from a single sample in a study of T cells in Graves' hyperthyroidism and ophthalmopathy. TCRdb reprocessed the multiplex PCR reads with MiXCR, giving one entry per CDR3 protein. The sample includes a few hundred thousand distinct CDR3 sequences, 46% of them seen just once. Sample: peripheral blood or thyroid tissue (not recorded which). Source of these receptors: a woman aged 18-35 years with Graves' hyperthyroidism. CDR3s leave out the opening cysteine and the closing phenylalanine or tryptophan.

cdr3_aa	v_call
ASSSRLAGGIYEQY	TRBV7-8
ASSYSGRGTEAF	TRBV7-9
ASSVPPDGGNTIY	TRBV9
AASRRAGPQLYGYT	TRBV15
ASSLETGGPYEQY	TRBV5-4
AWSVLRNTIY	TRBV30
SVEDWSSGRPYGQY	TRBV29-1
ASSHDSKEQY	TRBV7-9
ASSPDRGFDEKLF	TRBV7-9
ASSYSSSNYGYT	TRBV6-5
SGETDTQY	TRBV29-1
SADRGGSEKLF	TRBV20-1
ASSIRGNSNQPQH	TRBV19
ASRADRAKQY	TRBV2
ASGIGTATEAF	TRBV12-5
ASRVKEQGANRNQPQH	TRBV19
AISESEDNYNEQF	TRBV10-3
ATSDGSNYGYT	TRBV24-1
ASSERGLAGAPSYEQY	TRBV7-8
ASTPLGGRIPYEQY	TRBV27
ASSLIGTGKETQY	TRBV11-3
ASRPGGLGYGYT	TRBV7-8
ASSLEAGAGYT	TRBV7-2
ASSHWEETQY	TRBV4-2
ASSEGQGGEKLF	TRBV6-5
ASSQTGGMNTEAF	TRBV6-5
ASSPTGERLF	TRBV18
ASSRRGQGNTEAF	TRBV6-2/TRBV6-3
ASSLVRVGEKLF	TRBV12-3/TRBV12-4
ATSDSATGSEKLF	TRBV24-1
AISESPGGQPQH	TRBV10-3
AGLAGGPGETQY	TRBV9
ASSLTGLKTETQY	TRBV7-9
SVGTGGPEQY	TRBV29-1
ASSWDRGGGSPLH	TRBV12-3/TRBV12-4
ASSYGTSGPYEQY	TRBV5-5
ASSAWDRAYEQY	TRBV7-2
ASSFSGQGSQETQY	TRBV12-3/TRBV12-4
ASSRRTGGAYGYT	TRBV12-3/TRBV12-4
ASSLTPGQPEAF	TRBV7-3
ASSPPGLAYYEQY	TRBV6-2/TRBV6-3
ATSRDNNEKLF	TRBV15
ASSTGQATNEKLF	TRBV5-8
SVVGQGTTNEKLF	TRBV29-1